Listed here are 30 T cell receptor beta chains from one sample, sequenced in a study of blood T cell repertoires in COVID-19. Profiled with immunoSEQ multiplex PCR; TCRdb holds only in-frame clones, not every one. The table has about 27,000 clones, around 83% seen once. The sample taken for sequencing was peripheral blood. The receptor set was obtained from a man between 65 and 85 years old with active COVID-19.

The chain joins TRBV6-6 to TRBJ2-2, with 7 bases fitting TRBD1. Trimming at V came to 0 bases and at J to 0 bases, leaving 1 base not matched to a gene. This CDR3 is 16 amino acids long. Germline CDR1 reads MNHNY; CDR2 reads SVGAGI (reference sequence). This CDR3 reads CASSYSGTANTGELFF. The CDR3 coding sequence is TGTGCCAGCAGTTACTCTGGGACAGCGAACACCGGGGAGCTGTTTTTT.

Only one count was recorded for this clone. V is TRBV10-3 and J is TRBJ1-1, with 10 bases that match TRBD1. The CDR3 has 15 residues. CDR1 and CDR2 from the germline V gene are ENHRY and SYGVKD. The V gene end was trimmed by 11 bases and the J gene end by 4 bases; junction bases not matched to a gene: 13. The CDR3 DNA sequence: TGTGCCGTCACCGGGACAGGGGAGGATGGCACTGAAGCTTTCTTT. Protein product: CAVTGTGEDGTEAFF.

The chain employs TRBV9 and TRBJ2-3; D is undetermined. With 2 bases removed from V and 2 bases from J, the gap between germline ends came to 12 bases. The V gene's germline CDR1 is SGDLS and CDR2 YYNGEE. CDR3 size: 15 residues. CDR3 residues: CASSVGAFPTDTQYF. CDR3 DNA: TGTGCCAGCAGCGTGGGCGCGTTCCCCACAGATACGCAGTATTTT.

CDR3 nucleotide sequence: TGCGCCAGCAGCCCACGGTACTCCATGGACACTGAAGCTTTCTTT. This codes for CASSPRYSMDTEAFF. The chain combines TRBV5-1 with TRBJ1-1; D is uncertain. The CDR3 length is 15 residues. V lost 4 bases and J 3 bases, leaving 16 bases between the germline ends. Germline CDR1 is SGHRS and CDR2 is YFSETQ.

Regarding this clone: The CDR3 does not end in the conserved phenylalanine or tryptophan, so this is likely a read error. It is unclear where the CDR3 begins or ends on the DNA, so no DNA is shown, and the CDR3 is as TCRdb lists it. The chain links TRBV5-6 to TRBJ1-1. The CDR3 is 12 amino acids in total, end residues counted. Germline V gives CDR1 SGHDT, CDR2 YYEEEE. The CDR3 spells CASSPTGGSGHY.

The chain links TRBV30 to TRBJ2-7; a possible D gene is TRBD1 (5 bases). Germline CDR1 reads GTSNPN; CDR2 reads SVGIG (reference sequence). This CDR3 comprises 15 residues. V was cut by 0 bases and J by 3 bases, with 15 bases left in between. The CDR3 DNA follows: TGTGCCTGGAGTGTACCCGGCAGGGCTGGCTACGAGCAGTACTTC. Translation gives CAWSVPGRAGYEQYF.

The V gene is TRBV19, the J gene TRBJ2-5; 11 bases are shared with TRBD1. The CDR3 consists of 15 residues. The germline V gene has CDR1 LNHDA and CDR2 SQIVND (reference sequence). J was trimmed by 5 bases and V by 5 bases; bases with no gene match: 7. The CDR3: CASSPGQGAQETQYF. As DNA, the CDR3 is TGTGCCAGTAGTCCAGGACAGGGGGCGCAGGAGACCCAGTACTTC.

This clone was seen a few times. The chain recombines TRBV5-1 with TRBJ2-3; no reliable D call. CDR1 is SGHRS and CDR2 is YFSETQ in the germline V gene. This CDR3 spans 12 amino acids. V was clipped by 0 bases and J by 4 bases, with 3 bases between them. The CDR3 loop reads CASSLASDTQYF. The CDR3 DNA is TGCGCCAGCAGCTTGGCCTCAGATACGCAGTATTTT.

The chain is built from TRBV29-1 and TRBJ2-7; 9 bases are a match to TRBD1. V was pared by 7 bases and J by 6 bases, with 10 bases of the junction left unmatched. The CDR3 runs to 13 residues. Germline-derived CDR1 and CDR2 are SQVTM and ANQGSEA. CDR3 bases: TGCAGCGCTGGGACAGGGTATGATGGCGAGCAGTACTTC. Its protein is CSAGTGYDGEQYF.

This rearrangement joins TRBV2 to TRBJ2-7; perhaps TRBD2 as D (5 bases). The CDR3 sequence is 16 residues long. Trimming took off 2 bases at V and 0 bases at J, with 14 bases between the two ends. Germline V gene data show CDR1 as SNHLY and CDR2 as FYNNEI. The CDR3: CASSESGFESSYEQYF. CDR3 DNA: TGTGCCAGCAGTGAATCGGGATTCGAGAGCTCCTACGAGCAGTACTTC.

The chain combines TRBV29-1 with TRBJ1-6; 10 bases match TRBD1. The CDR3 totals 14 residues. Germline V gene lookup returns CDR1 SQVTM and CDR2 ANQGSEA. Germline trimming cut 5 bases from V and 10 bases from J; bases unmatched to any gene: 8. The CDR3 nucleotides are TGCAGCGTTAGGGACAGGGGTAGTGGGTCACCCCTCCACTTT. Amino acid sequence: CSVRDRGSGSPLHF.

This clone was seen a few times. The J gene is TRBJ2-5, the V gene TRBV27, with 10 positions matching TRBD1. The CDR3 consists of 13 residues. J was trimmed by 3 bases and V by 8 bases; bases with no gene match: 3. CDR1 is MNHEY and CDR2 is SMNVEV in the germline V gene (reference sequence). The CDR3 sequence is CASRDRGKETQYF. The CDR3 bases are TGTGCCAGCCGGGACAGGGGAAAAGAGACCCAGTACTTC.

This clone was seen a single time. The gene calls are TRBV7-8 and TRBJ1-6, with D unclear. This CDR3 is 17 amino acids long. Per germline, CDR1 SGHVS and CDR2 FQNEAQ. Deletions cut 5 bases from V and 0 bases from J, with 14 bases between. The CDR3 sequence: CASSRNAQSSYNSPLHF. DNA of the CDR3: TGTGCCAGCAGCCGGAATGCACAGAGCTCCTATAATTCACCCCTCCACTTT.

The chain recombines TRBV29-1 with TRBJ2-3; D remains unclear. There are 14 residues in the CDR3. V was shortened by 7 bases and J by 0 bases, with 14 bases between the two germline ends. Germline lookup yields CDR1 SQVTM and CDR2 ANQGSEA. CDR3 nucleotide sequence: TGCAGCGCCGTGGGTGGCAGGAGCACAGATACGCAGTATTTT. It translates to CSAVGGRSTDTQYF.

In this sample, this clone is medium-sized. The chain couples TRBV2 to TRBJ1-2; 7 positions agree with TRBD1. This CDR3 comprises 14 residues. Germline V lookup: CDR1 SNHLY, CDR2 FYNNEI. Trimming removed 7 bases from V and 4 bases from J; junction bases left unmatched: 9. The CDR3 sequence is CASTATGLRYGYTF. The CDR3 bases are TGTGCCAGCACGGCGACAGGGCTTCGCTATGGCTACACCTTC.

The chain combines TRBV29-1 with TRBJ1-2; 8 nucleotides agree with TRBD1. Trimming took 6 bases from V and 7 from J; bases not matched to a gene: 13. Germline-derived CDR1 and CDR2 are SQVTM and ANQGSEA. This CDR3 is built from 14 residues. This CDR3 reads CSVPGGQGAVGYTF. The CDR3 nucleotides are TGCAGCGTCCCAGGTGGGCAGGGGGCGGTTGGCTACACCTTC.

The chain links TRBV5-4 to TRBJ1-1; possibly TRBD1 for D (6 bases). CDR1 and CDR2 (germline): SGHNT, YYREEE (reference sequence). Between the trimmed V and J ends, which lost 4 bases and 11 bases, there was a span of 18 bases. This CDR3 has 13 residues. The CDR3 DNA reads as TGTGCCAGCAGCCTCAAGGCAGGGGCTGGGGCTTTCTTT. This encodes CASSLKAGAGAFF.

This clone was seen a single time. The rearrangement links TRBV19 to TRBJ1-1; 7 positions agree with TRBD1. The V gene end was trimmed by 5 bases and the J gene end by 4 bases; junction bases not matched to a gene: 7. The length of the CDR3 is 14 residues. CDR1 is LNHDA and CDR2 is SQIVND in the germline V gene (reference sequence). CDR3 nucleotides: TGTGCCAGTAGTGTATCCAGGGGGAGCACTGAAGCTTTCTTT. It is translated as CASSVSRGSTEAFF.

Many counts were recorded for this clone. The chain couples TRBV7-2 to TRBJ2-7, with D possibly being TRBD1 (5 bases). The CDR3 spans 14 residues. Germline CDR1 SGHTA, CDR2 FQGNSA. Trimming pared 1 base from V and 2 bases from J, leaving 9 bases between. The CDR3 protein is CASSLVQGPYEQYF. The CDR3 DNA follows: TGTGCCAGCAGCTTAGTCCAGGGCCCCTACGAGCAGTACTTC.

This clone appeared once. V gene TRBV6-6 combines with J gene TRBJ2-1; TRBD1 matches at 11 bases. With 6 bases clipped from V and 6 bases from J, the junction kept 7 bases outside the gene matches. Per the germline V gene, CDR1 is MNHNY and CDR2 is SVGAGI (reference sequence). The CDR3 is made up of 15 amino acids. The CDR3 region has the DNA TGTGCCAGCAGCCCGGACAGGGGGCTTTTCAATGAGCAGTTCTTC. Protein product: CASSPDRGLFNEQFF.

J is TRBJ2-1 and V is TRBV18; D might be TRBD1 (5 bases). CDR3 length equals 16 residues. The V end was cut by 0 bases, the J end by 4 bases, with 13 bases between. Germline V CDR1 and CDR2: KGHSH, LQKENI. The CDR3 DNA reads as TGTGCCAGCTCACCACCGCAAGGGTCAGGGTACAATGAGCAGTTCTTC. It is translated as CASSPPQGSGYNEQFF.

This sequence joins TRBV6-5 and TRBJ1-6, with D perhaps TRBD1 (6 bases). V lost 5 bases and J lost 10, with 18 bases in between. CDR3 length: 15 residues. In germline, CDR1 is MNHEY, CDR2 SVGAGI. The CDR3 DNA is TGTGCCAGCAGTCGTCAAGGGACAAGGGACTCACCCCTCCACTTT. It codes for CASSRQGTRDSPLHF.

The chain links TRBV6-5 to TRBJ2-7; D perhaps matches TRBD1 (5 bases). The V and J ends lost 0 bases and 6 bases respectively, with 6 bases between them. CDR3 length equals 12 residues. Germline values: CDR1 MNHEY, CDR2 SVGAGI. The CDR3 reads CASSYSGREQYF. The CDR3 DNA follows: TGTGCCAGCAGTTACTCGGGGCGCGAGCAGTACTTC.

This chain joins TRBV6-1 and TRBJ2-2; D possibly corresponds to TRBD2 (6 bases). Germline CDR1 reads MNHNS; CDR2 reads SASEGT. The CDR3 sequence is 15 residues long. Trimming took 0 bases from V and 8 from J, leaving 13 bases between them. This CDR3 is CASSEARRGGGELFF. The DNA of the CDR3 is TGTGCCAGCAGTGAAGCGAGGAGGGGTGGTGGGGAGCTGTTTTTT.

The chain uses TRBV7-2 and TRBJ2-1, with D possibly matching TRBD1 (6 bases). Germline values: CDR1 SGHTA, CDR2 FQGNSA. The CDR3 spans 14 residues. V was pared by 4 bases and J by 12 bases, with 19 bases between. In DNA form, the CDR3 reads TGTGCCAGCAGCTCCGCAGGGGACATATTCGGGCAGTTCTTC. Protein sequence: CASSSAGDIFGQFF.

This clone has just a few counts. This chain uses TRBV6-4 with TRBJ2-1, with 14 positions matching TRBD2. Germline CDR1 MRHNA, CDR2 SNTAGT. The length of the CDR3 is 15 residues. Trimming removed 2 bases from V and 10 bases from J; junction bases left unmatched: 4. The CDR3 nucleotides read TGTGCCAGCAGTGACGGGACTAGCGGGGGAAAAGAGCAGTTCTTC. Its translation is CASSDGTSGGKEQFF.

The V gene is TRBV11-2, the J gene TRBJ1-2, with D tentatively TRBD1 (6 bases). Trimming removed 1 base from V and 4 bases from J, with 13 bases in between. CDR1 and CDR2 (germline): SGHAT, FQNNGV. The CDR3 runs 15 residues. The CDR3 nucleotides are TGTGCCAGCAGCTTAGGGCCAGGGGTCGTCTATGGCTACACCTTC. Encoded protein: CASSLGPGVVYGYTF.

The genes are TRBV5-1 and TRBJ2-5; 11 bases are shared with TRBD1. V lost 3 bases, J lost 5 bases, and 6 bases stayed unmatched. Germline lookup yields CDR1 SGHRS and CDR2 YFSETQ. The CDR3 runs to 15 residues. CDR3 protein: CASSSGTGGMETQYF. CDR3 coding DNA: TGCGCCAGCAGCTCGGGGACAGGGGGAATGGAGACCCAGTACTTC.

J is TRBJ2-7 and V is TRBV6-5; 9 positions match TRBD1. Germline V gene data show CDR1 as MNHEY and CDR2 as SVGAGI. CDR3 length: 15 residues. V lost 5 bases to trimming and J lost 3 bases; unmatched junction nucleotides: 8. The CDR3 spells CASSPGTGNYYEQYF. The CDR3 nucleotides read TGTGCCAGCAGTCCCGGGACAGGGAACTACTACGAGCAGTACTTC.

The V call is TRBV7-2, the J call TRBJ2-7; 7 nucleotides agree with TRBD2. The germline V gene encodes CDR1 SGHTA and CDR2 FQGNSA. The CDR3 is made up of 13 amino acids. The junction had 9 bases not matched to a gene; V was cut back by 1 base and J by 12 bases. The CDR3 region has the DNA TGTGCCAGCAGCTTAGTGTACCCGGGGGGTCCGTACTTC. This translates into CASSLVYPGGPYF.